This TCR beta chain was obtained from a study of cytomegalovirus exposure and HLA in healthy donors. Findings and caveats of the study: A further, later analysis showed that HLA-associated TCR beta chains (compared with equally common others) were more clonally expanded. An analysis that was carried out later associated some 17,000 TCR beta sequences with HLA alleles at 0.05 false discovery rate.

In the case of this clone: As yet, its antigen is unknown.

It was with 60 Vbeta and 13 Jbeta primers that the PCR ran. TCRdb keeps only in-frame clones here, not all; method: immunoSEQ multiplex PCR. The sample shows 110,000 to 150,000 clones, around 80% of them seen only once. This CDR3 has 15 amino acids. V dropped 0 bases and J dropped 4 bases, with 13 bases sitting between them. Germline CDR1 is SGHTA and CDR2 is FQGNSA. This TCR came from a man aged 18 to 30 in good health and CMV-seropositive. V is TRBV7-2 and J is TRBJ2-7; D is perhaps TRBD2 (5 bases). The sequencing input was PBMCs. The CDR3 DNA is TGTGCCAGCAGCTTAGCAGGGAGTGGAATATACGAGCAGTACTTC. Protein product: CASSLAGSGIYEQYF.